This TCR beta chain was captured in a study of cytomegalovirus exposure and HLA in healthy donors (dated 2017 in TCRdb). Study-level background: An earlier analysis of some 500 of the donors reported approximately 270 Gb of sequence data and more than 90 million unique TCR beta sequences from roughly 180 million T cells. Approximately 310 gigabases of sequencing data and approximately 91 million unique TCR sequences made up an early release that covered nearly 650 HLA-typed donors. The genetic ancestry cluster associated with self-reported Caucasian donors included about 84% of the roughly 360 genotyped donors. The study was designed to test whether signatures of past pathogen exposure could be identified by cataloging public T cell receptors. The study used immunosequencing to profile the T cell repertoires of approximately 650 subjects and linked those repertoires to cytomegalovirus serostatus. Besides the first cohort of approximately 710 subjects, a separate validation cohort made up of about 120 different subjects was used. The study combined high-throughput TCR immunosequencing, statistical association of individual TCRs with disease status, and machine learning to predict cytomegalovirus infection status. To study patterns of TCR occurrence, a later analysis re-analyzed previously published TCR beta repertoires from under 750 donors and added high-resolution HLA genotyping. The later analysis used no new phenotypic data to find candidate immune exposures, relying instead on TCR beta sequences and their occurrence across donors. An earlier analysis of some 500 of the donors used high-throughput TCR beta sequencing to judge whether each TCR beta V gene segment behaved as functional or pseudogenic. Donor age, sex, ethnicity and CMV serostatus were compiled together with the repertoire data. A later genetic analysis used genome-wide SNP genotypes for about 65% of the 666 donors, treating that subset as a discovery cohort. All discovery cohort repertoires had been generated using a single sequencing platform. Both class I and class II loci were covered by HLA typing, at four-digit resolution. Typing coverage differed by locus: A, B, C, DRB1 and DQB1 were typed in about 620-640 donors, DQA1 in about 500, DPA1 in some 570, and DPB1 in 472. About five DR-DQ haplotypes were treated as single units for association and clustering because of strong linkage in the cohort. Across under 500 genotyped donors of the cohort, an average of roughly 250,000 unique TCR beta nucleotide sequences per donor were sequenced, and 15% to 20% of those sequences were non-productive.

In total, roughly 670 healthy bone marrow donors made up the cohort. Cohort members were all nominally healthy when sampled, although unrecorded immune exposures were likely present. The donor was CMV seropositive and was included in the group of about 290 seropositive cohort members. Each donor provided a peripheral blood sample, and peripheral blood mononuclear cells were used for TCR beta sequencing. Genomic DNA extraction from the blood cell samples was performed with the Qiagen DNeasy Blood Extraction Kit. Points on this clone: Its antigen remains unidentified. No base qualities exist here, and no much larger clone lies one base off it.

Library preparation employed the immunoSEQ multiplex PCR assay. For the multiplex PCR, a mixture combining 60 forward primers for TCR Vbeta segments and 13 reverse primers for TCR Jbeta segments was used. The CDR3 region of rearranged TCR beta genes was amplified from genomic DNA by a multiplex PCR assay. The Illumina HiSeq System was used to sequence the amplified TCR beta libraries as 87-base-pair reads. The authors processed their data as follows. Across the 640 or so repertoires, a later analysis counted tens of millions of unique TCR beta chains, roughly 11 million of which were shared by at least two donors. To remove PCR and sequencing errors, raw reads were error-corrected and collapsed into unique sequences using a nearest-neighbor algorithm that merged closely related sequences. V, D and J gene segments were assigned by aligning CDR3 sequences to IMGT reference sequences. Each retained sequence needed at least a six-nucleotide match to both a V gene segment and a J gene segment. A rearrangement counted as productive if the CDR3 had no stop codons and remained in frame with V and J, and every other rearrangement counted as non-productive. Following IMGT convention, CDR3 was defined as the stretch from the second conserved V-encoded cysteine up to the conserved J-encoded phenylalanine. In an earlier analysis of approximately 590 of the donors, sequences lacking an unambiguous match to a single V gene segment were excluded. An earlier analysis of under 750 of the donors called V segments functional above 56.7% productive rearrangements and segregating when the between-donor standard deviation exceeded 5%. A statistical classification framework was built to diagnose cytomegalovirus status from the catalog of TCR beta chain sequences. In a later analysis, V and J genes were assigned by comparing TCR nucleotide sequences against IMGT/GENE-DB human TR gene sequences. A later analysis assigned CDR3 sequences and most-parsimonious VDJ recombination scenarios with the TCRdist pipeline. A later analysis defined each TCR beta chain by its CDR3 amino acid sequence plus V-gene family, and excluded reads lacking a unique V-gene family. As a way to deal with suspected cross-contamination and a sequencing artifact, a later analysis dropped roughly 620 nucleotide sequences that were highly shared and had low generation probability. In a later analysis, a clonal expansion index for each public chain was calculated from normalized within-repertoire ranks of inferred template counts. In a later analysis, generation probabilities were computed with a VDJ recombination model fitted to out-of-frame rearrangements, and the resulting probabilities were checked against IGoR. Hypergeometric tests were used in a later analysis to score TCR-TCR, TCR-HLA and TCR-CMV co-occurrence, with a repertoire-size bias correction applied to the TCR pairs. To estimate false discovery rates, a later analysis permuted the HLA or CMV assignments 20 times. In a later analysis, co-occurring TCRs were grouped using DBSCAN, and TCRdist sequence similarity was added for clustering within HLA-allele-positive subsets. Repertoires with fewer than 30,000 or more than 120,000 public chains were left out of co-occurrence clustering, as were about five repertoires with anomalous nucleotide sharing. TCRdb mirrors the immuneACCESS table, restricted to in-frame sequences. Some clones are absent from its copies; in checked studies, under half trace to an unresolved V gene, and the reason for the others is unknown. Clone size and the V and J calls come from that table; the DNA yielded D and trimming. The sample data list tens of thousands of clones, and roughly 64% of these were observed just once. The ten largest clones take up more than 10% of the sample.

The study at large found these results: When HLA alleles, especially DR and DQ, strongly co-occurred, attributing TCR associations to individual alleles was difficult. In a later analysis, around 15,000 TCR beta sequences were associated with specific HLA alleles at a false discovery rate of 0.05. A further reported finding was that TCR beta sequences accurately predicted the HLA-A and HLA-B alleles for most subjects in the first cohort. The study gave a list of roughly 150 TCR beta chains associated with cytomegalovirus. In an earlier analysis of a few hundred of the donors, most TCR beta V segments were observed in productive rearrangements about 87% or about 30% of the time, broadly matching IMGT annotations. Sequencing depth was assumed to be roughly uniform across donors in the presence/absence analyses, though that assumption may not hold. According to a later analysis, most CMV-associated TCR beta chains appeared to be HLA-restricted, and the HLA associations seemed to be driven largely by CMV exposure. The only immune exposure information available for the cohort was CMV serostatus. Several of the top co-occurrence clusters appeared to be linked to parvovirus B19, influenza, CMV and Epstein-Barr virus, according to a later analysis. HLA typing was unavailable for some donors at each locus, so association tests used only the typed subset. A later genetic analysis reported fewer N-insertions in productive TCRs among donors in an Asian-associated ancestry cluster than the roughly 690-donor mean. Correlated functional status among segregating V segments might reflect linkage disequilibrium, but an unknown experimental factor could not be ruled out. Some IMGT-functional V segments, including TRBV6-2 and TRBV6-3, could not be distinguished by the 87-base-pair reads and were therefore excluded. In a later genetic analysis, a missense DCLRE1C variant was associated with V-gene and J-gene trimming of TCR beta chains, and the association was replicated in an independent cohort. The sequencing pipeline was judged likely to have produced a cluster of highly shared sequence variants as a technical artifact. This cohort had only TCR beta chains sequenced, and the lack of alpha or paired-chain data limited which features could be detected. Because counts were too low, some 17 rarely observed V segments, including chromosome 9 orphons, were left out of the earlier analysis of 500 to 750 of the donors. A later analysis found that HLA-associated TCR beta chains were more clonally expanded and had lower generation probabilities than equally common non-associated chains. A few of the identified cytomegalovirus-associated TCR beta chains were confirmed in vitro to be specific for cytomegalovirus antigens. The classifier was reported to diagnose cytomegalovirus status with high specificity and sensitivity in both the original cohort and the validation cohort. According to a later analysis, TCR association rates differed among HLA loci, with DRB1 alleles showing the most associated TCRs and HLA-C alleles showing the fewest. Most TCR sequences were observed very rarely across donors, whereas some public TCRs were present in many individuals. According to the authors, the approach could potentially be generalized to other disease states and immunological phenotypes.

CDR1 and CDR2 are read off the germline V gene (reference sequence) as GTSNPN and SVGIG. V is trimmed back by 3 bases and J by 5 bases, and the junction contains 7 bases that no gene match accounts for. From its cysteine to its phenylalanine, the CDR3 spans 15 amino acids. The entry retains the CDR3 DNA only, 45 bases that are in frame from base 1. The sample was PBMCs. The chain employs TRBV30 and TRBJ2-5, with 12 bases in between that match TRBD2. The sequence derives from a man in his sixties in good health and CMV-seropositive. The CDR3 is CAWSPTSGGGETQYF. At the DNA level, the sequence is TGTGCCTGGAGCCCGACTAGCGGGGGCGGGGAGACCCAGTACTTC.